This entry lists 2 T cell receptor beta chains sequenced from one sample in a study of CD8+ T cells in alopecia areata. Investigators isolated RNA and reverse transcribed it into cDNA to act as the sequencing template. Method: immunoSEQ multiplex PCR; TCRdb's copy keeps in-frame clones and lacks some. Of 130,000 to 150,000 clones detected, roughly 60% appear once; the ten largest clones hold roughly a third. Input material: CD8+ T cells sorted from blood. The receptors derive from a human donor in good health.

This chain links TRBV29-1 with TRBJ2-7; possible D gene TRBD1, 6 bases. V lost 4 bases to trimming and J lost 6 bases, with 22 bases between them. In germline, CDR1 is SQVTM, CDR2 ANQGSEA. This CDR3 region has 15 residues. CDR3 in amino acids: CSVVWQGPDAPEQYF. For the CDR3, the DNA is TGCAGCGTTGTTTGGCAGGGGCCCGACGCACCCGAGCAGTACTTC.

This clone was observed a few times. The gene calls are TRBV7-9 and TRBJ2-4; TRBD2 is a possible D gene (7 bases). Germline assignment: CDR1 SEHNR and CDR2 FQNEAQ (reference sequence). The CDR3 contains 15 residues. Trimming left V 5 bases short and J 4 bases short, with 15 bases between. CDR3 DNA: TGTGCCAGCAGCCCCGGAAGGGGGGGTAAAAACATTCAGTACTTC. It encodes CASSPGRGGKNIQYF. Based on the CDR3 plus reference TRBV7-9 and TRBJ2-4, the full variable domain is DTGVSQNPRHKITKRGQNVTFRCDPISEHNRLYWYRQTLGQGPEFLTYFQNEAQLEKSRLLSDRFSAERPKGSFSTLEIQRTEQGDSAMYLCASSPGRGGKNIQYFGAGTRLSVL.